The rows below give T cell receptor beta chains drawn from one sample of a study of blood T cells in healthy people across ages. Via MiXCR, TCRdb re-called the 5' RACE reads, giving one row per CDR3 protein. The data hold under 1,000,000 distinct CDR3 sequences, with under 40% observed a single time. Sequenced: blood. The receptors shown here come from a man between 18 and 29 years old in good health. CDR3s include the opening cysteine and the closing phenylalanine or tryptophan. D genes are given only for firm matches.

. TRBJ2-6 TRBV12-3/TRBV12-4 CASSLGVAGANVLAF
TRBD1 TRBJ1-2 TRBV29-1 CSARSGQAQKNYGYTF
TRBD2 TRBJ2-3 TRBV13 CASSLTVAGGNTDTQYF
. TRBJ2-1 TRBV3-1 CASSQELDYNERFF
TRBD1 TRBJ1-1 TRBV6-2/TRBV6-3 CASRPPWDSGTEAFF
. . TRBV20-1 CSATSRPRRETQYF
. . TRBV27 CASSLTAWTDYEQYF
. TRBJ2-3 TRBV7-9 CASSRKGGLGTDTQYF
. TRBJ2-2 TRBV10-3 CAISESIPEGGELFF
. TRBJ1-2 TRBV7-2 CASSLVWDKKNYGYTF
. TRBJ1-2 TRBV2 CASSDSVSYGYTF
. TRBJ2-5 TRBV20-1 CSARDAGRAQETQYF
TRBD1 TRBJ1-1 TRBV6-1 CASSKPGQGAEAFF
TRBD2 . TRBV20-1 CSARSGGTSYEQYF
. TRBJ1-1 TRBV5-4 CASSRDRRDTEAFF
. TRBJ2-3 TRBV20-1 CSAPLPGVSDTQYF
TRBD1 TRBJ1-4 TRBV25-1 CASRGTDLNEKLFF
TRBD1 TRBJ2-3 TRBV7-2 CASSLRQGGPDTQYF
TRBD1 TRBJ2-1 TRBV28 CASSFQPGQGWNEQFF
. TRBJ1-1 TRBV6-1 CASSVIRDRIAFF
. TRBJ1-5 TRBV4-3 CASSQTVSNQPQHF
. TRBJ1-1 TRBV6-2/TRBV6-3 CATARGDTEAFF
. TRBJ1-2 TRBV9 CASSSLDRNYGYTF
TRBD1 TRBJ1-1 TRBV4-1 CASSQEYSTRTGNMNTEAFF
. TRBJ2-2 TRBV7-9 CASSLNDEGISGELFF
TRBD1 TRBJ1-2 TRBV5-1 CASSLGYGTAYGYTF
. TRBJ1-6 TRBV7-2 CASSLESKGSPPHF
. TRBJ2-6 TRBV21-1 CASSSRGGASGANVLTF
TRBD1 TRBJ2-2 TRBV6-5 CASKRTGNTGELFF
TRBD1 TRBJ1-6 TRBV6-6 CASTRDSSYNSPLHF
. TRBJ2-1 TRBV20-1 CSARQDRRVPYNEQFF
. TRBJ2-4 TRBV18 CASSQLAKNIQYF
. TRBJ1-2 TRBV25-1 CASRTPDGYTF
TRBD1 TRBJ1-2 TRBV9 CASSGGDRGDYGYTF
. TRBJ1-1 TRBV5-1 CASSLGLPRATEAFF
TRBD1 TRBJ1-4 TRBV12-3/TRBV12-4 CASSIVRGTNEKLFF
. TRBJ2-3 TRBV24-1 CATSGSKTDTQYF
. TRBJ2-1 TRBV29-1 CSVTGSEQFF
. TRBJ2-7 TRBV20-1 CSARGNRVSEQYF